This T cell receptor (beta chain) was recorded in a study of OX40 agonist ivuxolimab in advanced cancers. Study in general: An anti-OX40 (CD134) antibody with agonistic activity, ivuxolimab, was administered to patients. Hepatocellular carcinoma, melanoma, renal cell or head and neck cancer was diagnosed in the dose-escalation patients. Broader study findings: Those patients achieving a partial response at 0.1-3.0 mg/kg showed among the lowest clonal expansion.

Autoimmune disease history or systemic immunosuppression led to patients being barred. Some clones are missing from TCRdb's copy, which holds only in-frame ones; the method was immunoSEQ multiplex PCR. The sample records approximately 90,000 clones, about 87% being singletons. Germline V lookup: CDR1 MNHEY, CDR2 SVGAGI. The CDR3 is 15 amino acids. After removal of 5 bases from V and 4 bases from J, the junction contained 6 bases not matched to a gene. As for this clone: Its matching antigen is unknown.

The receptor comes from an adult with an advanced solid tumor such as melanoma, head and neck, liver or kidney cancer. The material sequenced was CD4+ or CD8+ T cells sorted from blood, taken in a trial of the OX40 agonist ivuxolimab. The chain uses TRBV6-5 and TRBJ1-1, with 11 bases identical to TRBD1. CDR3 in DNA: TGTGCCAGCAGTAATTCCGGGACAGGGGGCACTGAAGCTTTCTTT. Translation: CASSNSGTGGTEAFF.